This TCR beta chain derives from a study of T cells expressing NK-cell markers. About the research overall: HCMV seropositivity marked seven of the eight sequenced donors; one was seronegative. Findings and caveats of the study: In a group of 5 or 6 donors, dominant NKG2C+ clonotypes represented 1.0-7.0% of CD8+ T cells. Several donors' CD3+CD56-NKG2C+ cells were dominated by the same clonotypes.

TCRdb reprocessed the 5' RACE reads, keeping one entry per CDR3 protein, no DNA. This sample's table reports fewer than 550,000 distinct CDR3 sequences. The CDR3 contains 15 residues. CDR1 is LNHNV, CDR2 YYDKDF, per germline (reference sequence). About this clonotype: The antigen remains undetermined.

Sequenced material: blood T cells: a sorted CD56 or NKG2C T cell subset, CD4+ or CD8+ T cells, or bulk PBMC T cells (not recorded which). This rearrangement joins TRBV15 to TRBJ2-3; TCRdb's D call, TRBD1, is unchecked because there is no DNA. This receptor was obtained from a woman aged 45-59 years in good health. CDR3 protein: CATSREGTVTDTQYF.